The clone carrying this T cell receptor beta chain has just a few counts. Its antigen remains unidentified. The TCRbeta library was prepared with unique molecular identifiers. TCRdb re-called the PCR reads with MiXCR, one entry per CDR3 protein. The data contain about 1,000,000 distinct CDR3 sequences, around 30% of them seen just once; the ten biggest clones take up under 30%. Germline V gives CDR1 DFQATT, CDR2 SNEGSKA (reference sequence). The germline V and J ends were trimmed by 6 bases and 8 bases, with 16 bases remaining between them. The CDR3 runs 13 residues. These data belong to a study of T-cell reconstitution after alpha-beta-depleted transplantation in children. General study results and limits: Several hundred graft clones that had expanded were reportedly the source of alpha-beta T cells about two months after transplant. Newly produced T cells mostly provided counts and TCRbeta diversity after one year, as hyperexpanded clones declined. Some patients' high day-60 TCRbeta diversity was attributed to recipient cells surviving conditioning.

The rearrangement links TRBV20-1 to TRBJ1-4; tentative D call: TRBD1 (5 bases). The sequence was collected from a boy in the first two years of life who had a stem cell transplant for SCID, so the T cells may come from the graft donor. This specimen consisted of PBMCs, mostly from graft donor cells, obtained 360 days after TCRalphabeta/CD19-depleted stem cell transplant. The CDR3 nucleotides read TGCAGTGCCCTGGGGCCTCCGGAGGAAAAACTGTTTTTT. Its protein is CSALGPPEEKLFF.